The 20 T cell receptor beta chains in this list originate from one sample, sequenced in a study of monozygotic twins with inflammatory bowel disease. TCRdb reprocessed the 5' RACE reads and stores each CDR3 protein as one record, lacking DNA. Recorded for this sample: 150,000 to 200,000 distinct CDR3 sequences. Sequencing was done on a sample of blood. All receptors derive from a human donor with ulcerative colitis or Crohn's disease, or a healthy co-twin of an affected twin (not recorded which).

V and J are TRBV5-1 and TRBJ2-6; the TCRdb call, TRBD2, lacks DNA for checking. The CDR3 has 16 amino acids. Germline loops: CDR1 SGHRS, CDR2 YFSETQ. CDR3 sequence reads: CASSLVLAGGANVLTF.

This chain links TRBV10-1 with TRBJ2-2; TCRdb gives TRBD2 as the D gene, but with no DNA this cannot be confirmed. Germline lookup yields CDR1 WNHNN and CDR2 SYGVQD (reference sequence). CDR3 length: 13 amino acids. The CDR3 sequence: CASSREARGELFF.

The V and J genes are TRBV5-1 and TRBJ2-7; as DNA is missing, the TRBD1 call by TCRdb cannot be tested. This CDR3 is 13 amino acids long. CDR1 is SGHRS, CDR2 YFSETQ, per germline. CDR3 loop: CASSRTPTYEQYF.

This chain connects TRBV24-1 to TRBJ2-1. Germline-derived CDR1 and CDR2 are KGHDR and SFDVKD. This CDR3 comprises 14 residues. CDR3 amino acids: CATSTGGPHNEQFF.

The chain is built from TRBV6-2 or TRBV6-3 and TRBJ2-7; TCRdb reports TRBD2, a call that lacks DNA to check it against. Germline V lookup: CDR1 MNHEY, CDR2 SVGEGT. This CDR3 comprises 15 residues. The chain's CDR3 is CASSLAGVISYEQYF.

CDR3 amino acids: CASSYGAPETQYF. V and J are TRBV6-2 or TRBV6-3 and TRBJ2-5; TCRdb lists TRBD1, though no DNA is available to test this call. Germline V gene data show CDR1 as MNHEY and CDR2 as SVGEGT. The CDR3 contains 13 residues.

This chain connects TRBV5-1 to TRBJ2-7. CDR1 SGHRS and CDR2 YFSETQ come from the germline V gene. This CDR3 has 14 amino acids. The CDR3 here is CASSLATWDGVQYF.

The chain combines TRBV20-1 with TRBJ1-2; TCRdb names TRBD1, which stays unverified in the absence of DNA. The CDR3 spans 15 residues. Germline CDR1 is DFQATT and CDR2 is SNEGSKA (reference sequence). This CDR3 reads CSARGTPGSPYGYTF.

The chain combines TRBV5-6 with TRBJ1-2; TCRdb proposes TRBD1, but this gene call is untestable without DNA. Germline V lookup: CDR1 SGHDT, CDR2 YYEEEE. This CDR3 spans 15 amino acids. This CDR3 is CASSSTGQGAHGYTF. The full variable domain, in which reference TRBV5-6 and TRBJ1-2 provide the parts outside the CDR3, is DAGVTQSPTHLIKTRGQQVTLRCSPKSGHDTVSWYQQALGQGPQFIFQYYEEEERQRGNFPDRFSGHQFPNYSSELNVNALLLGDSALYLCASSSTGQGAHGYTFGSGTRLTVV.

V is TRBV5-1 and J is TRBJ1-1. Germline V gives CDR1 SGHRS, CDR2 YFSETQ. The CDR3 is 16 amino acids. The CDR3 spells CASSRTRGLMNTEAFF.

This CDR3 is CASSLTTGGGYGYTF. The chain has TRBV5-6 and TRBJ1-2; TCRdb calls TRBD1, which cannot be checked without DNA. Germline-derived CDR1 and CDR2 are SGHDT and YYEEEE. This CDR3 region has 15 residues.

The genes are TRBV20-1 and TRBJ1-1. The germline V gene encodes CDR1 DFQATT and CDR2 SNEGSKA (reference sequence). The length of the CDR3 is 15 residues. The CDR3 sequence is CSARGVGQLNTEAFF.

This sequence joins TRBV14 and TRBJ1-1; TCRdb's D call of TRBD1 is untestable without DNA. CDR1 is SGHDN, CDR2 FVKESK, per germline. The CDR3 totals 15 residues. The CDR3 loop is CASSKQGALNTEAFF.

CDR3 sequence: CASSRGLAGADEQFF. The chain uses TRBV5-6 and TRBJ2-1; with no DNA, the TCRdb D assignment of TRBD2 cannot be verified. The germline V gene has CDR1 SGHDT and CDR2 YYEEEE. This CDR3 has 15 amino acids.

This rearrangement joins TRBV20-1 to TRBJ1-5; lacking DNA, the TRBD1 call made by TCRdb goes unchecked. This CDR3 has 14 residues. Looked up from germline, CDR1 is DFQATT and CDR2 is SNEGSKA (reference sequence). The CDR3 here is CSASQGVSNQPQHF.

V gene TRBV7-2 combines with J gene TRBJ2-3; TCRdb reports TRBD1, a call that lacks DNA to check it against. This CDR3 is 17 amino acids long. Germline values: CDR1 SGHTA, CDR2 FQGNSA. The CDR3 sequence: CASSSPVGGRWTDTQYF.

The CDR3 sequence: CASSLETGRFTDTQYF. The chain employs TRBV5-1 and TRBJ2-3; TCRdb picks TRBD1, but there is no DNA to check that call. Germline CDR1 reads SGHRS; CDR2 reads YFSETQ. This CDR3 has 16 residues. Filled out from reference TRBV5-1 and TRBJ2-3, the complete variable domain reads KAGVTQTPRYLIKTRGQQVTLSCSPISGHRSVSWYQQTPGQGLQFLFEYFSETQRNKGNFPGRFSGRQFSNSRSEMNVSTLELGDSALYLCASSLETGRFTDTQYFGPGTRLTVL.

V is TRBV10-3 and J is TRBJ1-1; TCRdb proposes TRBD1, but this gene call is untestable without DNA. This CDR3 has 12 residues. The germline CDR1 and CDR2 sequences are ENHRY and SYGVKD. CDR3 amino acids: CAIRAGTVEAFF.

This chain's CDR3 is CASSSRTGLHEQYF. V usage is TRBV12-3 or TRBV12-4 and J usage is TRBJ2-7; TCRdb's assignment of TRBD2 cannot be checked, as there is no DNA. The CDR3 runs 14 residues.

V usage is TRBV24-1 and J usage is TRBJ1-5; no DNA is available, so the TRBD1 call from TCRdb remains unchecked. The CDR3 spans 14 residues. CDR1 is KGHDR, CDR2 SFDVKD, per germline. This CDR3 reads CATSDLGTYQPQHF.